This record covers a single T cell receptor (beta chain). There are 14 residues in the CDR3. The data were obtained in a study of T cells expressing NK-cell markers. Turning to the study itself: The study sequenced eight donors, seven HCMV-seropositive and one seronegative.

Synthesis of TCR beta cDNA relied on 5'RACE template switching carrying UMIs. TCRdb reprocessed the 5' RACE reads and reports one entry per CDR3 protein, with no DNA. The table lists 400,000 or so distinct CDR3 sequences. The sequencing input was blood T cells: a sorted CD56 or NKG2C T cell subset, CD4+ or CD8+ T cells, or bulk PBMC T cells (not recorded which). The sequence derives from a woman in her forties or fifties in good health. The rearrangement links TRBV12-3 or TRBV12-4 to TRBJ2-7; TCRdb designates TRBD1, a call that cannot be tested without DNA. CDR3 amino acids: CASTGAGTGYEQYF.